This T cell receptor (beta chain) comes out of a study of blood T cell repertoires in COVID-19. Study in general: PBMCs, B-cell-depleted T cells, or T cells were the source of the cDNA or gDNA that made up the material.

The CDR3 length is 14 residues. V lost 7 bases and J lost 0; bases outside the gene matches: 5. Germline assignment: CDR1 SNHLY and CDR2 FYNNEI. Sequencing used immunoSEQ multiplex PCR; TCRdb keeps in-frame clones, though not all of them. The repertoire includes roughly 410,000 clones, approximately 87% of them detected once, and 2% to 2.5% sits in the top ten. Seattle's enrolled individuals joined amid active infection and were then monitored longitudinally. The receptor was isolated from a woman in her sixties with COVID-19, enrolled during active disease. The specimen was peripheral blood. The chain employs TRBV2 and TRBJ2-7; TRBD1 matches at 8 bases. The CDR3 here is CASKGQVSSYEQYF. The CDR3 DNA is TGTGCCAGCAAGGGACAGGTGAGCTCCTACGAGCAGTACTTC.